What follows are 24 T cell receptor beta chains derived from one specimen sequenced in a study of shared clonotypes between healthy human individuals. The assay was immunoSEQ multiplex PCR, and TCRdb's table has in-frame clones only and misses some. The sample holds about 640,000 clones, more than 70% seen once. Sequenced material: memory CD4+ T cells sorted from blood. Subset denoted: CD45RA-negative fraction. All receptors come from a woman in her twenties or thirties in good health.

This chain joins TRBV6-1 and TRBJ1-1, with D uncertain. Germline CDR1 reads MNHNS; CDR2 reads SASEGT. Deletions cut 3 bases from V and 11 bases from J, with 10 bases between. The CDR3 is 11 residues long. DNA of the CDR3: TGTGCCAGCAGTGATTGGTCCGGGGCTTTCTTT. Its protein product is CASSDWSGAFF.

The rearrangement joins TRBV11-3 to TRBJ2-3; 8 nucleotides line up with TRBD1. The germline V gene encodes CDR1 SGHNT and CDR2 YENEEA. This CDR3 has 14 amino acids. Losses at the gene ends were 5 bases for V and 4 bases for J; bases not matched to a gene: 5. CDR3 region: CASSQGAGADTQYF. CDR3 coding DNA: TGTGCCAGCAGCCAGGGGGCCGGGGCAGATACGCAGTATTTT.

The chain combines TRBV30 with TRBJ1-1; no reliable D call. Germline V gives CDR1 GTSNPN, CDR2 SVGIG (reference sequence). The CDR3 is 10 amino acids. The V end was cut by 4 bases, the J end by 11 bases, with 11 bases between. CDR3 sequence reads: CAWISALAFF. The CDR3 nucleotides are TGTGCCTGGATCTCCGCGCTGGCTTTCTTT.

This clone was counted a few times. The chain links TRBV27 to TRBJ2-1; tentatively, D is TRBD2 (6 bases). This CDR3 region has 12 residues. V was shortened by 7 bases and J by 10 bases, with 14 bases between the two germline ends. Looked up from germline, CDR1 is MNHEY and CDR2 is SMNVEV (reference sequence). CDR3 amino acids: CASKYGGGEQFF. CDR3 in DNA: TGTGCCAGCAAATACGGGGGAGGAGAGCAGTTCTTC.

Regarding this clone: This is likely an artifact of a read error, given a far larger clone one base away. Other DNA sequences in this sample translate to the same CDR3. The CDR3 region has the DNA TGTGCCAGCAGTTTATCCCTCGGACTAGCGGGACGCACCGGGGAGTTGTTTTTT. It codes for CASSLSLGLAGRTGELFF. The rearrangement joins TRBV28 to TRBJ2-2; TRBD2 matches at 12 bases. The CDR3 extends over 18 amino acids. Germline V gives CDR1 MDHEN, CDR2 SYDVKM.

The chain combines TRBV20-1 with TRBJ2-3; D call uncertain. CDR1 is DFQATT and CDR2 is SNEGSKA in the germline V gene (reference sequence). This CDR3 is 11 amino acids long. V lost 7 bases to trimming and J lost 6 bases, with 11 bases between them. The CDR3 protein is CSGDGRDTQYF. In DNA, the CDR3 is TGCAGTGGAGATGGTCGGGATACGCAGTATTTT.

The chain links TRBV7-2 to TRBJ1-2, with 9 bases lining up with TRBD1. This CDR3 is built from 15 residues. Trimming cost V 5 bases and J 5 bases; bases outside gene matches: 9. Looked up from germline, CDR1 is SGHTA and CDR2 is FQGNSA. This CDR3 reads CASSQPGQGNYGYTF. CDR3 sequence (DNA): TGTGCCAGCAGCCAACCGGGACAGGGCAATTATGGCTACACCTTC. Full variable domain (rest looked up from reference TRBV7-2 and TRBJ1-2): GAGVSQSPSNKVTEKGKDVELRCDPISGHTALYWYRQSLGQGLEFLIYFQGNSAPDKSGLPSDRFSAERTGGSVSTLTIQRTQQEDSAVYLCASSQPGQGNYGYTFGSGTRLTVV.

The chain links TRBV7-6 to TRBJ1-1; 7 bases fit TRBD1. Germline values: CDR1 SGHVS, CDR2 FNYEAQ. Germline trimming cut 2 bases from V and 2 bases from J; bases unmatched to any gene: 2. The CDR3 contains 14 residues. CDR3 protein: CASSLTGANTEAFF. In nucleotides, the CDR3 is TGTGCCAGCAGCTTAACAGGGGCTAACACTGAAGCTTTCTTT. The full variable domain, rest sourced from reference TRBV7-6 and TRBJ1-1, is GAGVSQSPRYKVTKRGQDVALRCDPISGHVSLYWYRQALGQGPEFLTYFNYEAQQDKSGLPNDRFSAERPEGSISTLTIQRTEQRDSAMYRCASSLTGANTEAFFGQGTRLTVV.

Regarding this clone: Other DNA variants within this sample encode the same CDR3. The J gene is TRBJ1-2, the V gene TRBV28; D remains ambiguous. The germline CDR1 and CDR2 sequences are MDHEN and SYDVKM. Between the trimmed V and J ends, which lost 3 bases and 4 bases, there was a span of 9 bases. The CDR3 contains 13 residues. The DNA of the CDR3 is TGTGCCAGCAGTTTGGAGGGAACCTATGGCTACACCTTC. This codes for CASSLEGTYGYTF.

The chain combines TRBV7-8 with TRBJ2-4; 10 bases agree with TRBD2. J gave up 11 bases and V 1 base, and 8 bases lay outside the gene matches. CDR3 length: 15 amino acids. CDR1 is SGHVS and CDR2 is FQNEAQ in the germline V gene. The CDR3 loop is CASSLGSLAGVFQYF. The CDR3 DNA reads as TGTGCCAGCAGCTTAGGGAGTCTAGCGGGAGTTTTTCAGTACTTC.

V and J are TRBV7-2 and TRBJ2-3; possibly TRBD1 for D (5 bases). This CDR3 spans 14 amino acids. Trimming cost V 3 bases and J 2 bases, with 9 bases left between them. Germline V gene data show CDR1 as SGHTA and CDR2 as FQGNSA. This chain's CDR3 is CASSFRQITDTQYF. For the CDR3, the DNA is TGTGCCAGCAGCTTCAGACAGATCACAGATACGCAGTATTTT.

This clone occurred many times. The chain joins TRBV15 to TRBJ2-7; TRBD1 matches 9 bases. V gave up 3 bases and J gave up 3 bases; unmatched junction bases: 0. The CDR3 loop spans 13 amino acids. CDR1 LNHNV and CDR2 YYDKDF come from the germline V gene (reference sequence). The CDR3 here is CATSRDRGYEQYF. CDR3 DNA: TGTGCCACCAGCAGGGACAGGGGCTACGAGCAGTACTTC.

The CDR3 DNA follows: TGTGCCAGCAAGGGGGGACAGGGGGCCTCCTACGAGCAGTACTTC. It codes for CASKGGQGASYEQYF. The chain links TRBV28 to TRBJ2-7, with TRBD1 matching over 12 bases. Per the germline V gene, CDR1 is MDHEN and CDR2 is SYDVKM. V trimming: 7 bases; J trimming: 0 bases; junction bases outside the gene matches: 4. CDR3 length: 15 amino acids.

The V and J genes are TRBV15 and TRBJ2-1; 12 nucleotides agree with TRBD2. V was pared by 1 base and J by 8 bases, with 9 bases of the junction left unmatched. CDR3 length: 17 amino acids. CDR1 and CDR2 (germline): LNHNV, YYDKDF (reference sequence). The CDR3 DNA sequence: TGTGCCACCAGCAGAGTTACGACTAGCGGGAGTGGGGATGAGCAGTTCTTC. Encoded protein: CATSRVTTSGSGDEQFF.

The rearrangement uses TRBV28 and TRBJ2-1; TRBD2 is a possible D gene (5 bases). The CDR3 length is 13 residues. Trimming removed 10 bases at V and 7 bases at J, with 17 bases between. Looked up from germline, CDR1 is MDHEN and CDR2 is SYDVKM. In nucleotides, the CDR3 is TGTGCCATCGTGGACTCGGGTTGGAATGAGCAGTTCTTC. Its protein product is CAIVDSGWNEQFF.

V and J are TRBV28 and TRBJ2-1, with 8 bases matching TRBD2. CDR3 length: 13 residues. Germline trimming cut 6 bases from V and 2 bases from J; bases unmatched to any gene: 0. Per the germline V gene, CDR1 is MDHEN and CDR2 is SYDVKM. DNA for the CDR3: TGTGCCAGCAGGACTAGCGCCTACAATGAGCAGTTCTTC. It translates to CASRTSAYNEQFF.

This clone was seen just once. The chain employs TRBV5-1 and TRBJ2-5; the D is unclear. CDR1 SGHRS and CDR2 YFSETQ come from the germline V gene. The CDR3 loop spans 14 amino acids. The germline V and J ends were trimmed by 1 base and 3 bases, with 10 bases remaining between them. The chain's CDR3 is CASSLMFTEETQYF. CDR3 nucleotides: TGCGCCAGCAGCTTGATGTTTACAGAAGAGACCCAGTACTTC.

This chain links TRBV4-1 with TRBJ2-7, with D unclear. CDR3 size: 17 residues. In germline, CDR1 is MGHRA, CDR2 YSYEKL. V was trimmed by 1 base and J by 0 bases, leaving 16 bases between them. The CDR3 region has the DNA TGCGCCAGCAGCCAAGGGGTATTGGCTACGGGCTCCTACGAGCAGTACTTC. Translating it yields CASSQGVLATGSYEQYF.

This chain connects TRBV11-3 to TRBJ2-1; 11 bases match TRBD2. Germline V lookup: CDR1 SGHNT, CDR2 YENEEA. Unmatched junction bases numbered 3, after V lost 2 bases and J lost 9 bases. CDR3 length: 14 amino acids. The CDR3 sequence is CASSLLAGGPEQFF. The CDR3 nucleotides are TGTGCCAGCAGCTTATTAGCGGGAGGGCCTGAGCAGTTCTTC. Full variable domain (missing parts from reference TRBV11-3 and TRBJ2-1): EAGVVQSPRYKIIEKKQPVAFWCNPISGHNTLYWYLQNLGQGPELLIRYENEEAVDDSQLPKDRFSAERLKGVDSTLKIQPAELGDSAVYLCASSLLAGGPEQFFGPGTRLTVL.

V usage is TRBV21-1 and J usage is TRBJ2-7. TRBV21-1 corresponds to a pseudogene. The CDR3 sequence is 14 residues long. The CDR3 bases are TGTGCCAGGGGGGGGACAGAAGTCTCCTACGAGCAGTACTTC. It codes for CARGGTEVSYEQYF.

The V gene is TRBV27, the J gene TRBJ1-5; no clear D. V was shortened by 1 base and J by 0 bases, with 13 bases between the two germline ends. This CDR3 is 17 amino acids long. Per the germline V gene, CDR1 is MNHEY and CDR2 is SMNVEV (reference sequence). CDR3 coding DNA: TGTGCCAGCAGTTTATATGTGTCAACCTCTAGCAATCAGCCCCAGCATTTT. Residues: CASSLYVSTSSNQPQHF.

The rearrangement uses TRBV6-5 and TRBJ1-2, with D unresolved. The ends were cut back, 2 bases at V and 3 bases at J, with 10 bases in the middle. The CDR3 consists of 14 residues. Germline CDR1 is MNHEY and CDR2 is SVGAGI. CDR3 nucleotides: TGTGCCAGCAGTTACACGGGGATGGACTATGGCTACACCTTC. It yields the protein CASSYTGMDYGYTF.

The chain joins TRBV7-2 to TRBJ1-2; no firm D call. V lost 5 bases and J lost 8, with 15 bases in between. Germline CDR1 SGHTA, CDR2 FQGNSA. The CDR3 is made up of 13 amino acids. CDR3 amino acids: CASSPYLWKGYTF. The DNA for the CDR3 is TGTGCCAGCAGCCCTTACCTATGGAAGGGCTACACCTTC. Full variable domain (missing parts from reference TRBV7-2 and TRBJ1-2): GAGVSQSPSNKVTEKGKDVELRCDPISGHTALYWYRQSLGQGLEFLIYFQGNSAPDKSGLPSDRFSAERTGGSVSTLTIQRTQQEDSAVYLCASSPYLWKGYTFGSGTRLTVV.

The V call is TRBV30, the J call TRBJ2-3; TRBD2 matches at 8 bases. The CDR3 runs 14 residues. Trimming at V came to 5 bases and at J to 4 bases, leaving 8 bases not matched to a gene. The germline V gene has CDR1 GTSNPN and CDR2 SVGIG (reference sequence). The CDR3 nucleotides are TGTGCCTGGGGGCGAGGACTAGCCCCAGATACGCAGTATTTT. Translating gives CAWGRGLAPDTQYF. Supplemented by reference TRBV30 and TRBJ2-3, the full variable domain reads SQTIHQWPATLVQPVGSPLSLECTVEGTSNPNLYWYRQAAGRGLQLLFYSVGIGQISSEVPQNLSASRPQDRQFILSSKKLLLSDSGFYLCAWGRGLAPDTQYFGPGTRLTVL.